The 5 T cell receptor beta chains below were found in one sample sequenced in a study of T cell responses to AZD1222 COVID-19 vaccine. Sequencing was performed with immunoSEQ multiplex PCR; in TCRdb, only in-frame clones are kept and a portion is missing. The sample has about 150,000 clones; roughly 94% are singletons. The sequences come from peripheral blood, collected on day 0 of AZD1222 vaccination. The source is an adult in good health.

The genes are TRBV27 and TRBJ1-2; D remains ambiguous. The CDR3 is made up of 14 amino acids. Trimming cost V 5 bases and J 0 bases, with 10 bases left between them. The V gene's germline CDR1 is MNHEY and CDR2 SMNVEV (reference sequence). CDR3 loop: CASSLDGTNYGYTF. The DNA of the CDR3 is TGTGCCAGCAGTCTCGACGGGACTAACTATGGCTACACCTTC.

The rearrangement joins TRBV9 to TRBJ2-3; D is perhaps TRBD1 or TRBD2 (5 bases each). Germline assignment: CDR1 SGDLS and CDR2 YYNGEE. CDR3 size: 15 residues. Trimming cost V 0 bases and J 0 bases, with 8 bases left between them. CDR3 sequence (DNA): TGTGCCAGCAGCGTAGTAGGGACCAGCACAGATACGCAGTATTTT. Its translation: CASSVVGTSTDTQYF.

The chain uses TRBV6-4 and TRBJ2-1; 8 nucleotides line up with TRBD2. The V gene end was trimmed by 2 bases and the J gene end by 7 bases; junction bases not matched to a gene: 13. Germline V gives CDR1 MRHNA, CDR2 SNTAGT. This CDR3 region has 17 residues. The CDR3 here is CASSDLSSGSSINEQFF. The CDR3 DNA reads TGTGCCAGCAGTGACCTTTCAAGCGGGAGTAGTATAAATGAGCAGTTCTTC.

This clone was detected only once. The V gene is TRBV7-9, the J gene TRBJ2-5; D is undetermined. The germline V gene encodes CDR1 SEHNR and CDR2 FQNEAQ (reference sequence). This CDR3 comprises 11 residues. V lost 6 bases and J 3 bases, leaving 5 bases between the germline ends. The chain's CDR3 is CASRQEETQYF. The CDR3 coding sequence is TGTGCCAGCAGACAAGAAGAGACCCAGTACTTC.

The gene calls are TRBV3-1 (or the pseudogene TRBV3-2) and TRBJ1-2; 10 bases align to TRBD1. The CDR3 extends over 14 amino acids. Germline V CDR1 and CDR2: LGHDT, YNNKEL (reference sequence). J lost 10 bases, V lost 0 bases, and 5 bases had no gene match. The chain's CDR3 is CASSQDFGTGDYTF. DNA for the CDR3: TGTGCCAGCAGCCAAGATTTCGGGACAGGGGACTACACCTTC.